Listed here are 12 T cell receptor beta chains from one sample, sequenced in a study of T cells in Graves' hyperthyroidism and ophthalmopathy. Regions amplified from RNA transcripts were the TCR beta CDR3 regions. HTBI primers were used for first-round RT-PCR of the TCR CDR3. TCRdb fed the multiplex PCR reads into MiXCR, producing one record per CDR3 protein. Counted here are roughly 580,000 distinct CDR3 sequences, about 45% occurring once; the ten biggest clones make up 6.5% to 9%. The specimen sequenced was peripheral blood or thyroid tissue (not recorded which). The source of these receptors is a woman between 18 and 29 years old with Graves' hyperthyroidism.

The chain links TRBV2 to TRBJ1-2; 9 bases are a match to TRBD1. The CDR3 has 12 residues. Germline CDR1 SNHLY, CDR2 FYNNEI. Trimming took 6 bases from V and 10 from J; bases not matched to a gene: 6. In DNA form, the CDR3 reads TGTGCCAGCAGACTTGGACAGGGGAACTACACCTTC. Amino acids: CASRLGQGNYTF. The full variable domain, its missing parts supplied by reference TRBV2 and TRBJ1-2, is EPEVTQTPSHQVTQMGQEVILRCVPISNHLYFYWYRQILGQKVEFLVSFYNNEISEKSEIFDDQFSVERPDGSNFTLKIRSTKLEDSAMYFCASRLGQGNYTFGSGTRLTVV.

The rearrangement joins TRBV5-4 to TRBJ2-5, with 7 bases identical to TRBD2. This CDR3 is 14 amino acids long. The germline V gene has CDR1 SGHNT and CDR2 YYREEE (reference sequence). After removal of 1 base from V and 5 bases from J, the junction contained 5 bases not matched to a gene. The chain's CDR3 is CASSLWEGPETQYF. The CDR3 nucleotides read TGTGCCAGCAGCTTGTGGGAGGGCCCGGAGACCCAGTACTTC. Supplemented by reference TRBV5-4 and TRBJ2-5, the full variable domain reads ETGVTQSPTHLIKTRGQQVTLRCSSQSGHNTVSWYQQALGQGPQFIFQYYREEENGRGNFPPRFSGLQFPNYSSELNVNALELDDSALYLCASSLWEGPETQYFGPGTRLLVL.

The chain employs TRBV11-1 and TRBJ2-6, with 10 bases fitting TRBD1. Germline V gene lookup returns CDR1 SGHAT and CDR2 FQDESV (reference sequence). J gave up 0 bases and V 1 base, and 12 bases lay outside the gene matches. This CDR3 is 21 amino acids long. CDR3 loop: CASSLGPGQGLPPSGANVLTF. CDR3 nucleotide sequence: TGTGCCAGCAGCTTAGGTCCGGGACAGGGGCTCCCCCCCTCTGGGGCCAACGTCCTGACTTTC. Drawing the rest from reference TRBV11-1 and TRBJ2-6, the complete variable domain is EAEVAQSPRYKITEKSQAVAFWCDPISGHATLYWYRQILGQGPELLVQFQDESVVDDSQLPKDRFSAERLKGVDSTLKIQPAELGDSAMYLCASSLGPGQGLPPSGANVLTFGAGSRLTVL.

This clonotype has a handful of counts. V usage is TRBV7-9 and J usage is TRBJ1-4; D possibly corresponds to TRBD1 (6 bases). This CDR3 is 14 amino acids long. Trimming removed 5 bases at V and 6 bases at J, with 13 bases between. The germline V gene has CDR1 SEHNR and CDR2 FQNEAQ (reference sequence). Here the CDR3 reads CASSPGAGDEKLFF. CDR3 DNA: TGTGCCAGCAGCCCAGGGGCGGGAGATGAAAAACTGTTTTTT.

This clonotype has just a few counts. At one end, the junction sequence differs from germline, possibly due to a read error. V usage is TRBV7-9 and J usage is TRBJ1-2; D is undetermined. The CDR3 is 14 residues long. Per germline, CDR1 SEHNR and CDR2 FQNEAQ (reference sequence). The CDR3 loop is CANSLNSGNNGYTF. CDR3 nucleotides: TGTGCCAACAGCTTAAATTCTGGGAACAATGGCTACACCTTC.

V usage is TRBV10-3 and J usage is TRBJ2-7; 9 positions agree with TRBD2. CDR1 is ENHRY and CDR2 is SYGVKD in the germline V gene. The CDR3 is 15 amino acids. V was clipped by 0 bases and J by 4 bases; unmatched bases: 4. The CDR3 bases are TGTGCCATCAGTGAGTCGAATAGCGGGAGATACGAGCAGTACTTC. Protein product: CAISESNSGRYEQYF.

The table lists this clonotype with many counts. This chain uses TRBV7-9 with TRBJ2-5; TRBD1 or TRBD2 may be the D gene (5 bases each). V dropped 5 bases and J dropped 5 bases, with 12 bases sitting between them. The CDR3 spans 13 residues. Germline CDR1 and CDR2: SEHNR and FQNEAQ (reference sequence). For the CDR3, the DNA is TGTGCCAGCAGCCCCGATTGGGGGGAGACCCAGTACTTC. As protein: CASSPDWGETQYF.

The CDR3 protein is CASNTFVTNSPLHF. As DNA, the CDR3 is TGTGCCAGTAATACCTTCGTCACCAATTCACCCCTCCACTTT. The rearrangement uses TRBV19 and TRBJ1-6; D unresolved. There are 14 residues in the CDR3. Deletions cut 7 bases from V and 7 bases from J, with 14 bases between. CDR1 LNHDA and CDR2 SQIVND come from the germline V gene (reference sequence).

A note on this clonotype: One base away lies a much larger clone, so this may be a sequencing read error. The chain combines TRBV7-9 with TRBJ2-5, with 10 bases lining up with TRBD2. Germline trimming cut 1 base from V and 7 bases from J; bases unmatched to any gene: 6. The CDR3 loop spans 15 amino acids. Germline values: CDR1 SEHNR, CDR2 FQNEAQ (reference sequence). The CDR3 loop is CASSLGTSGGGTQYF. CDR3 nucleotides: TGTGCCAGCAGCTTAGGGACTAGCGGAGGAGGGACCCAGTACTTC.

The sample holds a few counts of this clonotype. The chain is built from TRBV6-5 and TRBJ1-4, with D maybe TRBD1 (6 bases). CDR3 size: 15 residues. Deletions cut 5 bases from V and 6 bases from J, with 16 bases between. Germline V CDR1 and CDR2: MNHEY, SVGAGI. This CDR3 is CASSPETEGDEKLFF. The CDR3 nucleotides read TGTGCCAGCAGTCCTGAGACGGAGGGGGATGAAAAACTGTTTTTT.

Concerning this clonotype: Given a much more abundant clone one base away, this may be a read error. V usage is TRBV6-1 and J usage is TRBJ2-2, with TRBD1 matching 7 bases. V trimming: 6 bases; J trimming: 7 bases; junction bases outside the gene matches: 8. The CDR3 is 14 residues long. Germline CDR1 and CDR2: MNHNS and SASEGT. CDR3 residues: CASSRQGSDGELFF. The CDR3 coding sequence is TGTGCCAGCAGCCGACAGGGAAGTGACGGGGAGCTGTTTTTT.

This chain joins TRBV4-2 and TRBJ1-2; D call uncertain. Looked up from germline, CDR1 is LGHNA and CDR2 is YNFKEQ. Between the trimmed V and J ends, which lost 0 bases and 4 bases, there was a span of 9 bases. The CDR3 sequence is 14 residues long. CDR3 DNA: TGTGCCAGCAGCCAAGAGAGGAGCTCCTATGGCTACACCTTC. It is translated as CASSQERSSYGYTF.